Detailed here is one T cell receptor (beta chain). Antigen: not known. Other DNA sequences in this sample translate to the same CDR3. This sample is drawn from a study of PD-1 blockade in classical Hodgkin lymphoma. Per germline, CDR1 SGHRS and CDR2 YFSETQ. CDR3 size: 14 residues. The V segment lost 4 bases and the J segment 4 bases; nucleotides outside the gene matches: 5. Time point: cycle 4 day 1 (C4D1), after 6 weeks of nivolumab. Relapse after autologous stem cell transplantation occurred in every patient, and brentuximab vedotin exposure varied. Study-level findings and limits: TCR diversity rose significantly by C4D1 in CD4+ but not CD8+ cells. Those achieving complete response showed baseline diversity like newly diagnosed patients.

Produced via immunoSEQ multiplex PCR; TCRdb's table is partial and in-frame only. The sample records some 16,000 clones, about 83% being singletons. The TCR sequence derives from a human donor with classical Hodgkin lymphoma. The sample in question was peripheral blood mononuclear cells (PBMCs), obtained before the fourth cycle of nivolumab. The chain uses TRBV5-1 and TRBJ1-5; 7 bases line up with TRBD1. The CDR3 sequence: CASSPGTENQPQHF. The CDR3 DNA sequence: TGCGCCAGCAGCCCGGGGACAGAAAATCAGCCCCAGCATTTT. Full variable domain (remainder filled in from reference TRBV5-1 and TRBJ1-5): KAGVTQTPRYLIKTRGQQVTLSCSPISGHRSVSWYQQTPGQGLQFLFEYFSETQRNKGNFPGRFSGRQFSNSRSEMNVSTLELGDSALYLCASSPGTENQPQHFGDGTRLSIL.